A single sample gave rise to the 8 T cell receptor beta chains below, sequenced in a study of CD8+CD57+ T cells in acquired aplastic anemia. Genomic DNA templated the TCR beta VDJ and CDR3 profiling. TCRdb recomputed calls from the reads with MiXCR, one row per CDR3 protein. The sample lists roughly 280,000 distinct CDR3 sequences, approximately 58% occurring once. Before being chosen for sequencing, patients had shown CD8+CD57+ cell expansion by flow cytometry. Sequenced sample: sorted CD4+, CD8+, or CD8+CD57+ T cells (not recorded which) from PBMCs. The receptors come from a human donor with aplastic anemia.

This clonotype was picked up many times. The CDR3 loop is CATSRVRNTEAFF. The CDR3 nucleotides read TGTGCCACCAGCAGAGTAAGAAACACTGAAGCTTTCTTT. The chain employs TRBV15 and TRBJ1-1; D gene ambiguous. V shed 1 base and J shed 2 bases, with 5 bases lying between them. The length of the CDR3 is 13 residues. Germline V gene data show CDR1 as LNHNV and CDR2 as YYDKDF (reference sequence).

The gene calls are TRBV7-8 and TRBJ2-7; D is uncertain. The CDR3 is made up of 13 amino acids. V dropped 2 bases and J dropped 10 bases, with 15 bases sitting between them. In germline, CDR1 is SGHVS, CDR2 FQNEAQ. CDR3 sequence: CASSLSHTDRQYF. In DNA form, the CDR3 reads TGTGCCAGCAGCTTATCCCACACAGACCGTCAGTACTTC.

The chain uses TRBV15 and TRBJ2-3; possibly TRBD1 or TRBD2 for D (5 bases each). V shed 4 bases and J shed 2 bases, with 10 bases lying between them. Germline lookup yields CDR1 LNHNV and CDR2 YYDKDF (reference sequence). CDR3 length: 14 residues. The CDR3 nucleotides read TGTGCCACCAGCACGGGGACGTTCACAGATACGCAGTATTTT. Translation: CATSTGTFTDTQYF.

This clonotype was recorded at least ten times. V and J are TRBV9 and TRBJ2-3; D possibly matches TRBD1 or TRBD2 (5 bases each). V was cut by 0 bases and J by 2 bases, with 13 bases left in between. This CDR3 has 16 amino acids. The germline V gene has CDR1 SGDLS and CDR2 YYNGEE. This chain's CDR3 is CASSVGVGAITDTQYF. The CDR3 DNA reads as TGTGCCAGCAGCGTAGGGGTCGGGGCGATCACAGATACGCAGTATTTT.

This clonotype was recorded at least ten times. The V and J genes are TRBV2 and TRBJ2-5, with D unresolved. V was pared by 3 bases and J by 2 bases, with 10 bases between. Germline V lookup: CDR1 SNHLY, CDR2 FYNNEI. The CDR3 has 14 residues. The CDR3 sequence is CASSDYWVQETQYF. For the CDR3, the DNA is TGTGCCAGCAGTGACTATTGGGTTCAAGAGACCCAGTACTTC.

Only a few counts were recorded for this clonotype. V gene TRBV6-5 combines with J gene TRBJ2-7; the D call may be TRBD1 or TRBD2 (6 bases each). The CDR3 spans 13 residues. The ends were cut back, 2 bases at V and 5 bases at J, with 10 bases in the middle. Germline CDR1 MNHEY, CDR2 SVGAGI. CDR3 residues: CASSYDGGHEQYF. The CDR3 DNA reads TGTGCCAGCAGTTACGACGGGGGCCACGAGCAGTACTTC.

This clonotype is a singleton in its sample. The J gene is TRBJ2-3, the V gene TRBV2; perhaps TRBD1 as D (5 bases). V dropped 4 bases and J dropped 6 bases, with 5 bases sitting between them. This CDR3 has 11 residues. CDR1 is SNHLY, CDR2 FYNNEI, per germline. CDR3 residues: CASSAGDTQYF. CDR3 sequence (DNA): TGTGCCAGCAGTGCAGGGGATACGCAGTATTTT.

The DNA of the CDR3 is TGTGCCACCAGCAGGCCCTTGAGGGGCGGCTCCTACAATGAGCAGTTCTTC. Translation: CATSRPLRGGSYNEQFF. V and J are TRBV15 and TRBJ2-1; D is perhaps TRBD1 or TRBD2 (5 bases each). V lost 3 bases and J lost 0, with 15 bases in between. Germline-derived CDR1 and CDR2 are LNHNV and YYDKDF (reference sequence). The CDR3 consists of 17 residues.